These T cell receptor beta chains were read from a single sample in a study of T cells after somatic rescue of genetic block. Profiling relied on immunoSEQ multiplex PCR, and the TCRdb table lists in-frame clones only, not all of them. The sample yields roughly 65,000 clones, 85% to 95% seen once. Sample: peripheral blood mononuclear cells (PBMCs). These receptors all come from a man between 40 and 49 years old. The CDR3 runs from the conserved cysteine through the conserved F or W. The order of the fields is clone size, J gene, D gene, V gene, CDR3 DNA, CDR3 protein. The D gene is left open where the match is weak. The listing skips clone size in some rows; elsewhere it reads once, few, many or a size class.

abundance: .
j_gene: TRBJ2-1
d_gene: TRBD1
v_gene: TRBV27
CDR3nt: TGTGCCAGCAGTTCCGGGACAGGGGGCCCCGGGATCGATGAGCAGTTCTTC
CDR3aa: CASSSGTGGPGIDEQFF

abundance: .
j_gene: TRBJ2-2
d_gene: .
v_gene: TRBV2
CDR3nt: TGTGCCAGCAGTGTTCTGGGAGGCACCGGGGAGCTGTTTTTT
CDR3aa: CASSVLGGTGELFF

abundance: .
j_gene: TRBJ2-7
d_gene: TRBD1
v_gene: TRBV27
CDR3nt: TGTGCCAGCAGTTGGGGCGGGACAGGTCGGGCGGGGGAGCAGTACTTC
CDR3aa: CASSWGGTGRAGEQYF

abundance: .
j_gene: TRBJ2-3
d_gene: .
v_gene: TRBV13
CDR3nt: TGTGCCAGCAGCTTTGGGAAGGGCGCAGATACGCAGTATTTT
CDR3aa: CASSFGKGADTQYF

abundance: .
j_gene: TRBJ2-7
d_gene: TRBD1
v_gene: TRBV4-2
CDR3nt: TGTGCCAGCAGTCAACACGTCCGGGGACAGGGGGACAAAAGCGAGCAGTACTTC
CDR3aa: CASSQHVRGQGDKSEQYF

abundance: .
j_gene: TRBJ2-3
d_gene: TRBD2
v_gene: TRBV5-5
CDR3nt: TGTGCCAGCAGCAATAGCGGGGGCACAGATACGCAGTATTTT
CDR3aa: CASSNSGGTDTQYF

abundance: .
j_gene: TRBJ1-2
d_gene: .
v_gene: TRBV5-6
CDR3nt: TGTGCCAGCAGCCCAACAGGGAGAATTAACTATGGCTACACCTTC
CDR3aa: CASSPTGRINYGYTF

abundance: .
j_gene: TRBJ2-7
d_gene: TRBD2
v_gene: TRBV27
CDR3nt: TGTGCCAGCAGTTCACCTCGGACTAGCGGATCCTACGAGCAGTACTTC
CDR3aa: CASSSPRTSGSYEQYF

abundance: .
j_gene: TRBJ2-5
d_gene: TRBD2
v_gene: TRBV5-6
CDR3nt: TGTGCCAGCAGCTTGGCCACTGACGGGAGGATAAAGGAGACCCAGTACTTC
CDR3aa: CASSLATDGRIKETQYF

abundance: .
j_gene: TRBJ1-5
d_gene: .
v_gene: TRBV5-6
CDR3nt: TGTGCCAGCAGCTTGGGGGGGGAGACTAATCAGCCCCAGCATTTT
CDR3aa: CASSLGGETNQPQHF

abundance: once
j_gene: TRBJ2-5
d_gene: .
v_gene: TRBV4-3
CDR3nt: TGCGCCAGCAGCCAGGCTATGACATGGGAGGCCCAGTACTTC
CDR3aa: CASSQAMTWEAQYF

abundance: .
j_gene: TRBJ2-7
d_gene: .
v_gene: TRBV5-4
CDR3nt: TGTGCCAGCAGCCTTCATGGTTTCTACGAGCAGTACTTC
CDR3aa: CASSLHGFYEQYF

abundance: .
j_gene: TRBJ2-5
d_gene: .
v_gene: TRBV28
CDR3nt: TGTGCCAGCAACGCAGGAGGGCTGGAGACCCAGTACTTC
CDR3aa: CASNAGGLETQYF

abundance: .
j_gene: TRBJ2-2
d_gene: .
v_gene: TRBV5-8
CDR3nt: TGTGCCAGCAGCTTGGCATTGGGGTCGGCGAACACCGGGGAGCTGTTTTTT
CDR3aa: CASSLALGSANTGELFF

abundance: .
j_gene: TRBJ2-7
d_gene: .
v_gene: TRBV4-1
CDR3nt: TGCGCCAGCAGCCAAGATCCACCGGGCAGGGGCGGTAAGAACGAGCAGTACTTC
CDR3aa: CASSQDPPGRGGKNEQYF

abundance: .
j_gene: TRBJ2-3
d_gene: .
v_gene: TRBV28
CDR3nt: TGTGCCAGCAGTCCCCGCCGGGAAGGGGGCACAGATACGCAGTATTTT
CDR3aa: CASSPRREGGTDTQYF

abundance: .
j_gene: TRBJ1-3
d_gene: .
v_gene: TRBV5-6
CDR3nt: TGTGCCAGCAGCTTGAGAGCCCGTGGGTATTTT
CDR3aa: CASSLRARGYF

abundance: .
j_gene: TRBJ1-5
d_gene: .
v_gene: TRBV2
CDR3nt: TGTGCCAGCAGTGAGTTTCAGGGTGGGAATCAGCCCCAGCATTTT
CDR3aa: CASSEFQGGNQPQHF

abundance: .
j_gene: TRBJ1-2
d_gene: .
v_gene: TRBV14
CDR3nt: TGTGCCAGCAGCCCACACCTCGGGACGGGGGGTGGCTACACCTTC
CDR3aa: CASSPHLGTGGGYTF

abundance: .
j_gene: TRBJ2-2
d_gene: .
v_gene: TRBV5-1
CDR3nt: TGCGCCAGCAGCTTGCAATTGGGTAGCACCGGGGAGCTGTTTTTT
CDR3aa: CASSLQLGSTGELFF

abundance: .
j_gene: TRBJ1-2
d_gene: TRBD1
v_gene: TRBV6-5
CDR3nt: TGTGCCAGCAGGAGTCAGGGGGCCTATGGCTACACCTTC
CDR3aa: CASRSQGAYGYTF

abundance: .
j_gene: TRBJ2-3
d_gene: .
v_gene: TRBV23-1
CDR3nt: TGCGCCAGCAGTCAGGGGGCAATCACAGATACGCAGTATTTT
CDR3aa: CASSQGAITDTQYF

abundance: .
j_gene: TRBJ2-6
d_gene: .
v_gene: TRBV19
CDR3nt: TGTGCCAGTAGTATCTTCCTTAGACAGAGCTCTGGGGCCAACGTCCTGACTTTC
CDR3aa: CASSIFLRQSSGANVLTF

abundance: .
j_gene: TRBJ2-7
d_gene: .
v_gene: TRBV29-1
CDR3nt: TGCAGCGTCTTCTCCACCGCCTCCTACGAGCAGTACTTC
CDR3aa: CSVFSTASYEQYF

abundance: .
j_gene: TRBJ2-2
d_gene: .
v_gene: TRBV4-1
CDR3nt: TGCGCCAGCAGCCAAAGCCCGGGACCGGCGAACACCGGGGAGCTGTTTTTT
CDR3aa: CASSQSPGPANTGELFF

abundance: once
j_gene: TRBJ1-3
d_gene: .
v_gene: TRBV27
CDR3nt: TGTGCCAGCAGTTTGAGTGGGGTCTCTGGAAACACCATATATTTT
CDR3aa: CASSLSGVSGNTIYF

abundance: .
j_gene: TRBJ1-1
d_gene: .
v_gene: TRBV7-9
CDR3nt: TGTGCCAGCAGCCCGCGGACAGAGAACACTGAAGCTTTCTTT
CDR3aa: CASSPRTENTEAFF

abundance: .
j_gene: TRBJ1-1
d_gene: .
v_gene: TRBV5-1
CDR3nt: TGCGCCAGCAGCCTCGGGCAGGGGAGCACTGAAGCTTTCTTT
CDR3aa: CASSLGQGSTEAFF

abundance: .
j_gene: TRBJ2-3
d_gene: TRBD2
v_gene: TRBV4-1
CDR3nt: TGCGCCAGCAGCCAAGATACGGCTAGCGGGAGTGATACGCAGTATTTT
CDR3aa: CASSQDTASGSDTQYF

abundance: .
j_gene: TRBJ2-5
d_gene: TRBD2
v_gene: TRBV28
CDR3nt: TGTGCCAGCAGCTTGGATCTAGCGGGAGTGGAGACCCAGTACTTC
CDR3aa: CASSLDLAGVETQYF

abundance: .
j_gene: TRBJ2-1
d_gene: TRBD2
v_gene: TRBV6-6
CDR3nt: TGTGCCAGCAGTTTCGGGGGGAATGAGCAGTTCTTC
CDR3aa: CASSFGGNEQFF

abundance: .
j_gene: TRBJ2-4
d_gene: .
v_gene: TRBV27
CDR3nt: TGTGCCAGCAGCTTAGGTTTTCTAGCCAAAAACATTCAGTACTTC
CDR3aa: CASSLGFLAKNIQYF

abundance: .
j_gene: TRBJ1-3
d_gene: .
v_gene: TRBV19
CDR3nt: TGTGCCAGTAGTCAGGAAACTGGAAACACCATATATTTT
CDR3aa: CASSQETGNTIYF

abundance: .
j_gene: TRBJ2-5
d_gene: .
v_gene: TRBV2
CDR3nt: TGTGCCAGCATCCAAAAAAAAACAGCACCCACACATGTCTGCGAGACCCAGTACTTC
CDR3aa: CASIQKKTAPTHVCETQYF

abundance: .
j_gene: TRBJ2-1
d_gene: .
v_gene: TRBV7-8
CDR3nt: TGTGCCAGCAGCCCCCATAGGGGATTTGGCAATGAGCAGTTCTTC
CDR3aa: CASSPHRGFGNEQFF

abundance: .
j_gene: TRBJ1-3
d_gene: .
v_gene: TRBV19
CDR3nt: TGTGCCAGTATTAGCGGTGGTTCTGGAAACACCATATATTTT
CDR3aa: CASISGGSGNTIYF

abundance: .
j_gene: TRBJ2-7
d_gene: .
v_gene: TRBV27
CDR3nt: TGTGCCAGCAGTTCTACCCCCGGGGGTAGTTTCGAGCAGTACTTC
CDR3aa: CASSSTPGGSFEQYF

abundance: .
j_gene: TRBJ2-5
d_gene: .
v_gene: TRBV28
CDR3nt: TGTGCCAGCAGTCCACTTTGGGGGATCCAAGAGACCCAGTACTTC
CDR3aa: CASSPLWGIQETQYF

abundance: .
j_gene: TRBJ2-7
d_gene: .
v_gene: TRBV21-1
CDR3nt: TGTGCCAGCAGCCATCCGGGACATGGGACCTACGAGCAGTACTTC
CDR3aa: CASSHPGHGTYEQYF

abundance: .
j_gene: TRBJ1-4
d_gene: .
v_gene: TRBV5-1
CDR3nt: TGCGCCAGCAGCTTGGCGGGGCCCGATGGAAAACTGTTTTTT
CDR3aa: CASSLAGPDGKLFF

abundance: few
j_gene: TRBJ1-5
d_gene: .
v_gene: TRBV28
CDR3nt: TGTGCCAGCAGCCCGGGACGGTGGAAAAGTCATCAGCCCCAGCATTTT
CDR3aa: CASSPGRWKSHQPQHF

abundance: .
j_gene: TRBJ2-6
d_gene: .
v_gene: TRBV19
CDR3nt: TGTGCCAGTAGTACACAGGTGCGAGGGGCCAACGTCCTGACTTTC
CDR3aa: CASSTQVRGANVLTF

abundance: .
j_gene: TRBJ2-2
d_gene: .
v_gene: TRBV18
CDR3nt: TGTGCCAGCTCACCACCGTCCAGGCCCACCGGGGAGCTGTTTTTT
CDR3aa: CASSPPSRPTGELFF

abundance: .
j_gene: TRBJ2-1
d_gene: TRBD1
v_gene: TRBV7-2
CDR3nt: TGTGCCAGCAGCCCAGGGACAGGGGGACTCAATGAGCAGTTCTTC
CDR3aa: CASSPGTGGLNEQFF

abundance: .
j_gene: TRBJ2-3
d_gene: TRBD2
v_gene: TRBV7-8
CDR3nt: TGTGCCAGCAGCTTACCGACTAGCGGGAGGGGGACAGATACGCAGTATTTT
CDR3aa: CASSLPTSGRGTDTQYF

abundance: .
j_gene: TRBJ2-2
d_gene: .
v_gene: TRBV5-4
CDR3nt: TGTGCCAGCAGCTTGTCTAGGGGCGGGGAGCTGTTTTTT
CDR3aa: CASSLSRGGELFF

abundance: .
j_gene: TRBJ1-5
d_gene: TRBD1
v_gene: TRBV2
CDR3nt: TGTGCCACCTCCTCGGGACAGGGGGCTTGGAATCAGCCCCAGCATTTT
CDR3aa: CATSSGQGAWNQPQHF

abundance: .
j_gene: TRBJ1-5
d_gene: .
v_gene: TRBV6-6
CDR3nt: TGTGCCAGCAGTCCGGTTGGCAATCAGCCCCAGCATTTT
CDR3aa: CASSPVGNQPQHF

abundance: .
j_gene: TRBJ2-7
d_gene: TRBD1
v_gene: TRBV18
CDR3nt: TGTGCCAGCTCACGCTACGGCCCCGGACAGGGATACGAGCAGTACTTC
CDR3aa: CASSRYGPGQGYEQYF

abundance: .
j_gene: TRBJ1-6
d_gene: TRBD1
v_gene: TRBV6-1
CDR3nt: TGTGCCAGCAGTGACTACGCGAGACAGGGTGTCAGGTCACCCCTCCACTTT
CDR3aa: CASSDYARQGVRSPLHF

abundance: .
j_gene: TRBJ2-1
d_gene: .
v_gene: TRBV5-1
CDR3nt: TGCGCCAGCCAGCAAGAGGGGCAATCCTACAATGAGCAGTTCTTC
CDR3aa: CASQQEGQSYNEQFF

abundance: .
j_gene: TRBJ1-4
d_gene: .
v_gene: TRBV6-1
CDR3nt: TGTGCCAGCAGTGACGACGTATTTGAGGAAAAACTGTTTTTT
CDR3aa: CASSDDVFEEKLFF

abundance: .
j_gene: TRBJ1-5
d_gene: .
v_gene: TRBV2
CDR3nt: TGTGCCAGCAAGGCAGGGCCTTATAGCAATCAGCCCCAGCATTTT
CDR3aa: CASKAGPYSNQPQHF

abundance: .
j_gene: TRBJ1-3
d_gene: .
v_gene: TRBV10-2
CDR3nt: TGCGCCAGCAGTTTTCAGGGGTTCGTGTCGAACACCATATATTTT
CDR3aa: CASSFQGFVSNTIYF

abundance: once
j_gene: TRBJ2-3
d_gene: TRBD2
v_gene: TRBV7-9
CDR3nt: TGTGCCAGCAGCTCCGGGACTAGCGGGGGAGCCACGTCGGATACGCAGTATTTT
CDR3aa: CASSSGTSGGATSDTQYF

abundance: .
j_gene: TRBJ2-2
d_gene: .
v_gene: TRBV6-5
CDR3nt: TGTGCCAGCAGCCTACGCGCCGGGGAGCTGTTTTTT
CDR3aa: CASSLRAGELFF

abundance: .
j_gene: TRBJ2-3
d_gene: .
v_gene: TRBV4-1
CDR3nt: TGCGCCAGCAGCCAACCCAGGGAGCGGAGGAGCACAGATACGCAGTATTTT
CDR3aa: CASSQPRERRSTDTQYF